This T cell receptor beta chain was retrieved from a study of T-cell reconstitution after alpha-beta-depleted transplantation in children. Overall study results and limits: Counts and diversity of T cells one year after transplant came mostly from newly produced T cells. Reports say that about two months after transplant, the alpha-beta T cells came out of several hundred graft clones that had expanded. Surviving recipient cells, namely T cells and thymic progenitors, were the source of high day-60 TCRbeta diversity in some patients.

J was trimmed by 3 bases and V by 1 base; bases with no gene match: 11. This CDR3 is 17 amino acids long. Germline V gives CDR1 LGHNA, CDR2 YSLEER. Using unique molecular identifiers, the investigators prepared the TCRbeta library. In TCRdb, the PCR reads were re-called with MiXCR into one record per CDR3 protein. The sample comprises about 600,000 distinct CDR3 sequences, approximately 13% of which are singletons, and roughly 2.3% rests with the top ten. On this clonotype: Its antigen remains unknown.

This specimen consisted of PBMCs, mostly from graft donor cells, obtained 360 days after TCRalphabeta/CD19-depleted stem cell transplant. This chain links TRBV4-3 with TRBJ2-7, with TRBD1 identical over 8 bases. The origin of this receptor is a male patient younger than 18 who had a stem cell transplant for acute myeloid leukemia, so the T cells may come from the graft donor. As DNA, the CDR3 is TGCGCCAGCAGCCAAGCCCTCCCCGGGACAGGATACTACGAGCAGTACTTC. It yields the protein CASSQALPGTGYYEQYF.